The T cell receptor (beta chain) described here comes from a study of control samples from healthy donors and cancer patients (dated by TCRdb to 2018 to 2020). In the case of this clone: Its antigen target is currently unknown. No base quality values were provided; no much bigger clone lies one nucleotide off.

CDR1 MGHRA and CDR2 YSYEKL were looked up in the germline V gene. The junction carries 12 bases between V and J, which are trimmed by 0 bases and 1 base respectively. The CDR3 covers 16 residues, taking in both the cysteine and the phenylalanine. The only DNA kept is the CDR3, 48 bases in frame from the first base. Receptor amplification or capture employed the immunoSEQ multiplex PCR assay. TCRdb retrieved this table from immuneACCESS and kept in-frame rearrangements only. Not all clones are present; in checked studies, unresolved V genes account for under half, and no reason is known for the remainder. This sample gives roughly 95,000 clones in total; more than 85% of them show up just once. The biggest ten clones account for around 1% of the sample.

The sequence links TRBV4-1 to TRBJ2-5, with the D gene call left open. What was sequenced was blood. This receptor was obtained from a woman aged 25 to 39 in good health. CDR3 region: CASSQDLLGIQETQYF. The sequence in DNA is TGCGCCAGCAGCCAAGATTTATTGGGGATCCAAGAGACCCAGTACTTC.